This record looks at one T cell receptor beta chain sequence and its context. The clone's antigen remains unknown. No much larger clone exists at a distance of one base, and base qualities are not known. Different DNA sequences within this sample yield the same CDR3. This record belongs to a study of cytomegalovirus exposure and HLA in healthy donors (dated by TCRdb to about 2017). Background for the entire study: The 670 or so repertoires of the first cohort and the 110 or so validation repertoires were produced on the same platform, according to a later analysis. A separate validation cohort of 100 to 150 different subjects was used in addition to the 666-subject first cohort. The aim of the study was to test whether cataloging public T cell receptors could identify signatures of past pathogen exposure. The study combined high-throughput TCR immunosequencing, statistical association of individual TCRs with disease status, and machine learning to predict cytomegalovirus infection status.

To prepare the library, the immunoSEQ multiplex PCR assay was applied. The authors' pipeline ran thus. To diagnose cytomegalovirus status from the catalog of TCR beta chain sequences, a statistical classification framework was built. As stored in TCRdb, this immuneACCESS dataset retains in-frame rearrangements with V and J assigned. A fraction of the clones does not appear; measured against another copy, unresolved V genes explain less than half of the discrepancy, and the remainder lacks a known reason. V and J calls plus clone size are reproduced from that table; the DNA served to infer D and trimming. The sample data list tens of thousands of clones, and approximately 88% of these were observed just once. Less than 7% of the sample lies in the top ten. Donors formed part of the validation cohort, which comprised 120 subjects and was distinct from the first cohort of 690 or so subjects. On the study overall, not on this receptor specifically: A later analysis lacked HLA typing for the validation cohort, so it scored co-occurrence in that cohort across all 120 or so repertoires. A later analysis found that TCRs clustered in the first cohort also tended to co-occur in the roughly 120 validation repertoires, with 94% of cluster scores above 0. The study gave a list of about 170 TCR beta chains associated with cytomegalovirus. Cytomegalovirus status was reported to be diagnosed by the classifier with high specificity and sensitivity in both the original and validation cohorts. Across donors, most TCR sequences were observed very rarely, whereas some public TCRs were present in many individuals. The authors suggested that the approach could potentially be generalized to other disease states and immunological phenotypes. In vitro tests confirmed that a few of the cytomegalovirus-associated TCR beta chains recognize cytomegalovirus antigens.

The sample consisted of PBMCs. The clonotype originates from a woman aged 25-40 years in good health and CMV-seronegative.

The CDR3 corresponds to CSVIRWDERSHNEQFF. The bases read TGCAGCGTGATCCGCTGGGATGAGCGGAGCCACAATGAGCAGTTCTTC. The rearrangement combines TRBV29-1 with TRBJ2-1, with a tentative D gene TRBD2 over 5 matching bases. The CDR3, from cysteine to phenylalanine, totals 16 residues. The entry retains the CDR3 DNA only, 48 bases that are in frame from base 1. V is clipped by 6 bases and J by 5 bases, and the sequence between their germline boundaries is 23 bases long. Per the germline V gene, SQVTM is the CDR1 and ANQGSEA is the CDR2.